The 32 T cell receptor beta chains presented below share a single source sample, sequenced in a study of blood T cell repertoires in COVID-19. The assay was immunoSEQ multiplex PCR, and TCRdb's table has in-frame clones only and misses some. The sample carries approximately 220,000 clones, around 84% recorded once. The sequenced material came from peripheral blood. Source of these receptors: a man in his sixties with acute or convalescent COVID-19.

The chain couples TRBV7-8 to TRBJ2-7; perhaps TRBD2 as D (6 bases). The V gene lost 5 bases and the J gene lost 2 bases, with 13 bases spanning the gap. This CDR3 comprises 14 residues. The germline CDR1 and CDR2 sequences are SGHVS and FQNEAQ. CDR3 DNA: TGTGCCAGCAGCCCGCGGGACGTCCCCTACGAGCAGTACTTC. It translates to CASSPRDVPYEQYF.

This chain connects TRBV18 to TRBJ1-2, with 7 bases that match TRBD1. CDR1 is KGHSH and CDR2 is LQKENI in the germline V gene. Trimming cost V 3 bases and J 11 bases; bases outside gene matches: 6. The CDR3 extends over 12 amino acids. The CDR3 spells CASSPSQGGYTF. The CDR3 DNA reads TGTGCCAGCTCACCGAGCCAGGGGGGTTACACCTTC.

The J gene is TRBJ2-5, the V gene TRBV7-3; 10 bases agree with TRBD2. The CDR3 spans 18 residues. CDR1 and CDR2 from the germline V gene are SGHTA and FQGTGA. Trimming at V came to 0 bases and at J to 4 bases, leaving 11 bases not matched to a gene. The CDR3 DNA reads TGTGCCAGCAGCTTAACGGGAACCGGGACTAGCGAACGAGAGACCCAGTACTTC. This sequence encodes CASSLTGTGTSERETQYF.

This chain uses TRBV6-4 with TRBJ2-3, with 8 bases aligning to TRBD1. Germline-derived CDR1 and CDR2 are MRHNA and SNTAGT. V was pared by 4 bases and J by 5 bases, with 8 bases of the junction left unmatched. This CDR3 has 15 residues. DNA of the CDR3: TGTGCCAGCAGTGCCAGGGACAGGTTCGGAGATACGCAGTATTTT. Its translation: CASSARDRFGDTQYF.

This chain joins TRBV12-3 or TRBV12-4 and TRBJ1-2, with TRBD1 matching 11 bases. Trimming took 6 bases from V and 8 from J; bases not matched to a gene: 5. This CDR3 is 13 amino acids long. Here the CDR3 reads CASSRDRGNGYTF. Here the CDR3 DNA reads TGTGCCAGCAGCCGGGACAGGGGGAACGGCTACACCTTC.

The chain recombines TRBV6-5 with TRBJ1-4, with 9 bases that match TRBD1. After removal of 6 bases from V and 10 bases from J, the junction contained 9 bases not matched to a gene. CDR3 length: 14 amino acids. The germline gives CDR1 MNHEY, CDR2 SVGAGI. The DNA for the CDR3 is TGTGCCAGCAGAGGGACAGGGAAAGTGGGAAAACTGTTTTTT. Translating gives CASRGTGKVGKLFF.

The chain recombines TRBV10-2 with TRBJ1-2; 12 bases map to TRBD1. CDR3 length: 14 amino acids. Germline V CDR1 and CDR2: WSHSY, SAAADI. Losses at the gene ends were 6 bases for V and 7 bases for J; bases not matched to a gene: 6. CDR3 sequence (DNA): TGCGCCAGCAGACCCGGGACAGGGGGCCTTGGCTACACCTTC. Translation: CASRPGTGGLGYTF.

J is TRBJ2-5 and V is TRBV5-4; 11 bases are shared with TRBD2. The CDR3 runs 15 residues. CDR1 and CDR2 from the germline V gene are SGHNT and YYREEE (reference sequence). J gave up 5 bases and V 10 bases, and 13 bases lay outside the gene matches. The CDR3 DNA reads as TGTGCCTTCAGAAGGGCTAGCGGGGGGAGGGAGACCCAGTACTTC. Its protein is CAFRRASGGRETQYF.

This clone appeared once. The chain links TRBV6-5 to TRBJ1-4; tentative D call: TRBD1 (6 bases). V was pared by 6 bases and J by 5 bases, with 13 bases between. CDR1 is MNHEY, CDR2 SVGAGI, per germline. This CDR3 has 14 residues. The CDR3 bases are TGTGCCAGCAGGCGGGGGCTCCTAAATGAAAAACTGTTTTTT. This encodes CASRRGLLNEKLFF.

The chain recombines TRBV27 with TRBJ2-5, with D tentatively TRBD2 (7 bases). V was cut by 5 bases and J by 5 bases, with 21 bases left in between. This CDR3 is 16 amino acids long. CDR1 MNHEY and CDR2 SMNVEV come from the germline V gene (reference sequence). CDR3 sequence reads: CASSRGGGAREETQYF. In DNA, the CDR3 is TGTGCCAGCAGTAGAGGTGGGGGGGCGCGGGAGGAGACCCAGTACTTC.

The V gene is TRBV7-3, the J gene TRBJ1-6; D is uncertain. The V and J ends lost 3 bases and 9 bases respectively, with 21 bases between them. CDR1 is SGHTA, CDR2 FQGTGA, per germline. The CDR3 is made up of 17 amino acids. The CDR3 here is CASSFTFRGSVSSPLHF. The CDR3 DNA follows: TGTGCCAGCAGCTTCACTTTTCGGGGAAGTGTGAGTTCACCCCTCCACTTT.

The J gene is TRBJ1-2, the V gene TRBV28; the D gene is possibly TRBD1 (6 bases). The V gene's germline CDR1 is MDHEN and CDR2 SYDVKM. The CDR3 is 12 amino acids. With 8 bases removed from V and 5 bases from J, the gap between germline ends came to 12 bases. Here the CDR3 reads CASATGSYGYTF. The CDR3 DNA reads as TGTGCCAGCGCGACAGGTTCGTATGGCTACACCTTC.

This clone appeared a single time. J is TRBJ2-1 and V is TRBV27, with 14 bases matching TRBD2. There are 18 residues in the CDR3. Trimming cost V 3 bases and J 3 bases; bases outside gene matches: 7. Looked up from germline, CDR1 is MNHEY and CDR2 is SMNVEV (reference sequence). DNA for the CDR3: TGTGCCAGCAGTTTTTCTGGACTAGCGGGGGGCCTCTACAATGAGCAGTTCTTC. Translated: CASSFSGLAGGLYNEQFF.

The rearrangement uses TRBV7-9 and TRBJ1-5; weak D call: TRBD1 (6 bases). V lost 6 bases and J 4 bases, leaving 16 bases between the germline ends. CDR3 length: 15 amino acids. CDR1 is SEHNR and CDR2 is FQNEAQ in the germline V gene (reference sequence). The CDR3 loop reads CASSPDRTNNQPQHF. CDR3 DNA: TGTGCCAGCAGTCCCGACAGGACCAATAATCAGCCCCAGCATTTT.

This sequence joins TRBV30 and TRBJ1-1, with D possibly being TRBD1 (6 bases). This CDR3 comprises 13 residues. The V gene's germline CDR1 is GTSNPN and CDR2 SVGIG (reference sequence). Trimming pared 5 bases from V and 4 bases from J, leaving 14 bases between. CDR3 nucleotide sequence: TGTGCCTGGGCCCCAGGGGTAGGCACTGAAGCTTTCTTT. This sequence encodes CAWAPGVGTEAFF. The whole variable domain, filled in from reference TRBV30 and TRBJ1-1, reads SQTIHQWPATLVQPVGSPLSLECTVEGTSNPNLYWYRQAAGRGLQLLFYSVGIGQISSEVPQNLSASRPQDRQFILSSKKLLLSDSGFYLCAWAPGVGTEAFFGQGTRLTVV.

This chain joins TRBV12-3 or TRBV12-4 and TRBJ1-4; a possible D gene is TRBD1 (6 bases). V lost 5 bases to trimming and J lost 10 bases, with 11 bases between them. This CDR3 has 12 residues. The CDR3 DNA sequence: TGTGCCAGCAGTCCAGGGGTGGGAAAACTGTTTTTT. Its translation is CASSPGVGKLFF.

In this sample, this clone turned up once. The V gene is TRBV15, the J gene TRBJ2-1, with 12 bases fitting TRBD2. CDR3 length: 17 amino acids. V shed 0 bases and J 9 bases; nucleotides not matched to a gene: 9. The germline V gene encodes CDR1 LNHNV and CDR2 YYDKDF (reference sequence). DNA for the CDR3: TGTGCCACCAGCAGAGATCCGGCTAGCGGGGGGGCTGGTGAGCAGTTCTTC. It yields the protein CATSRDPASGGAGEQFF. Variable domain in full (rest from reference TRBV15 and TRBJ2-1): DAMVIQNPRYQVTQFGKPVTLSCSQTLNHNVMYWYQQKSSQAPKLLFHYYDKDFNNEADTPDNFQSRRPNTSFCFLDIRSPGLGDTAMYLCATSRDPASGGAGEQFFGPGTRLTVL.

The rearrangement joins TRBV7-2 to TRBJ2-3; the match to TRBD1 covers 9 bases. The CDR3 has 17 amino acids. In germline, CDR1 is SGHTA, CDR2 FQGNSA. V dropped 3 bases and J dropped 1; count of bases not matched to a gene: 8. CDR3 amino acids: CASSLGTGGLGTDTQYF. CDR3 DNA: TGTGCCAGCAGCTTGGGAACAGGGGGCTTGGGCACAGATACGCAGTATTTT.

A single count supports this clone. The V gene is TRBV5-1, the J gene TRBJ1-1, with D hard to call. V shed 1 base and J shed 0 bases, with 13 bases lying between them. The CDR3 contains 16 residues. From germline, CDR1 is SGHRS and CDR2 YFSETQ. In DNA form, the CDR3 reads TGCGCCAGCAGCTTGACCGGGTCTAGCCTGAACACTGAAGCTTTCTTT. It encodes CASSLTGSSLNTEAFF. The full variable domain, completed using reference TRBV5-1 and TRBJ1-1, is KAGVTQTPRYLIKTRGQQVTLSCSPISGHRSVSWYQQTPGQGLQFLFEYFSETQRNKGNFPGRFSGRQFSNSRSEMNVSTLELGDSALYLCASSLTGSSLNTEAFFGQGTRLTVV.

The chain is built from TRBV5-1 and TRBJ1-1, with 7 bases lining up with TRBD1. Looked up from germline, CDR1 is SGHRS and CDR2 is YFSETQ. The CDR3 contains 14 residues. Trimming cost V 5 bases and J 5 bases; bases outside gene matches: 9. CDR3 nucleotide sequence: TGCGCCAGCAGACCCAGGGGGTTTCGAACTGAAGCTTTCTTT. Its protein is CASRPRGFRTEAFF.

A remark on this clone: The junction departs from the called germline gene at one end, perhaps through a read error. The V and J genes are TRBV6-4 and TRBJ1-1, with 9 bases matching TRBD1. The CDR3 is made up of 16 amino acids. Germline V CDR1 and CDR2: MRHNA, SNTAGT. The CDR3 reads CASSDSHRGRNSEAFF. CDR3 nucleotide sequence: TGTGCCAGCAGTGACTCCCACAGGGGGCGGAACTCTGAAGCTTTCTTT.

The chain has TRBV7-6 and TRBJ2-1; 9 positions agree with TRBD2. Germline trimming cut 5 bases from V and 2 bases from J; bases unmatched to any gene: 7. CDR3 length equals 16 residues. Germline loops: CDR1 SGHVS, CDR2 FNYEAQ. The CDR3 sequence is CASSRAGGTTYNEQFF. The CDR3 nucleotides read TGTGCCAGCAGCCGAGCGGGGGGCACAACCTACAATGAGCAGTTCTTC. Filled out from reference TRBV7-6 and TRBJ2-1, the complete variable domain reads GAGVSQSPRYKVTKRGQDVALRCDPISGHVSLYWYRQALGQGPEFLTYFNYEAQQDKSGLPNDRFSAERPEGSISTLTIQRTEQRDSAMYRCASSRAGGTTYNEQFFGPGTRLTVL.

This clone appeared a few times. The gene calls are TRBV7-2 and TRBJ2-2, with 7 bases identical to TRBD2. Looked up from germline, CDR1 is SGHTA and CDR2 is FQGNSA. Unmatched junction bases numbered 6, after V lost 5 bases and J lost 6 bases. The CDR3 is 14 residues long. CDR3 region: CASSPARGAGELFF. The CDR3 DNA is TGTGCCAGCAGCCCGGCACGGGGGGCCGGGGAGCTGTTTTTT.

The chain links TRBV5-1 to TRBJ2-2; D may be TRBD2 (6 bases). CDR3 size: 16 residues. V lost 6 bases, J lost 4 bases, and 19 bases lay in between. Germline V gene sequence: CDR1 SGHRS, CDR2 YFSETQ. CDR3 sequence (DNA): TGCGCCAGCACCCTGGGCGGGGTGTCGGGCACCGGGGAGCTGTTTTTT. As protein: CASTLGGVSGTGELFF.

This clone was found a few times. The chain joins TRBV6-5 to TRBJ1-2; 7 bases match TRBD1. The CDR3 has 12 residues. V shed 6 bases, J shed 4 bases, and the junction held 2 bases outside the gene matches. Germline V gene lookup returns CDR1 MNHEY and CDR2 SVGAGI. CDR3 residues: CASRGQIYGYTF. In DNA, the CDR3 is TGTGCCAGCAGGGGACAGATCTATGGCTACACCTTC.

The rearrangement links TRBV7-9 to TRBJ2-7; D gene unclear. Germline V gives CDR1 SEHNR, CDR2 FQNEAQ (reference sequence). CDR3 length equals 13 residues. V gave up 4 bases and J gave up 2 bases, with 9 bases separating them. CDR3 DNA: TGTGCCAGCAGCTCCTCAGGAACCTACGAGCAGTACTTC. Protein product: CASSSSGTYEQYF.

CDR3 in amino acids: CASSPLPPTSGGQETQYF. The CDR3 coding sequence is TGTGCCAGCTCACCACTACCGCCGACTAGCGGGGGGCAAGAGACCCAGTACTTC. The chain combines TRBV18 with TRBJ2-5; 13 bases map to TRBD2. The CDR3 is 18 residues long. The V gene end was trimmed by 1 base and the J gene end by 2 bases; junction bases not matched to a gene: 7. Germline V gene lookup returns CDR1 KGHSH and CDR2 LQKENI. The whole variable domain, remainder taken from reference TRBV18 and TRBJ2-5, is NAGVMQNPRHLVRRRGQEARLRCSPMKGHSHVYWYRQLPEEGLKFMVYLQKENIIDESGMPKERFSAEFPKEGPSILRIQQVVRGDSAAYFCASSPLPPTSGGQETQYFGPGTRLLVL.

The CDR3 region has the DNA TGTGCCAGCAGACCGGACAGGGAGAACACTGAAGCTTTCTTT. Translated: CASRPDRENTEAFF. The rearrangement links TRBV7-3 to TRBJ1-1; 8 bases are shared with TRBD1. V lost 6 bases to trimming and J lost 1 base; unmatched junction nucleotides: 4. The CDR3 consists of 14 residues. Germline CDR1 SGHTA, CDR2 FQGTGA.

This clone was counted only a few times. The chain has TRBV6-5 and TRBJ2-5; 8 nucleotides line up with TRBD1. Trimming cost V 2 bases and J 4 bases; bases outside gene matches: 6. The CDR3 has 15 residues. Germline V CDR1 and CDR2: MNHEY, SVGAGI. The CDR3, as DNA: TGTGCCAGCAGTTACCCCCCGGGGACAGGAGAGACCCAGTACTTC. Encoded protein: CASSYPPGTGETQYF.

This clone has just one count. The J gene is TRBJ2-1, the V gene TRBV6-5; possible D gene TRBD2, 5 bases. Trimming took 6 bases from V and 0 from J, leaving 12 bases between them. CDR1 is MNHEY and CDR2 is SVGAGI in the germline V gene. CDR3 size: 15 residues. CDR3 DNA: TGTGCCAGCAGCTCCCCGGGGAGCTCCTACAATGAGCAGTTCTTC. It specifies CASSSPGSSYNEQFF.

The J gene is TRBJ2-3, the V gene TRBV9; 12 bases line up with TRBD1. The CDR3 totals 16 residues. Germline-derived CDR1 and CDR2 are SGDLS and YYNGEE. V trimming: 7 bases; J trimming: 3 bases; junction bases outside the gene matches: 9. CDR3 protein: CASSEGQGAPTDTQYF. CDR3 sequence (DNA): TGTGCCAGCTCCGAGGGACAGGGGGCCCCAACAGATACGCAGTATTTT.

The V call is TRBV6-5, the J call TRBJ1-2; 7 bases agree with TRBD1. This CDR3 has 15 residues. Germline V gives CDR1 MNHEY, CDR2 SVGAGI. J lost 2 bases, V lost 2 bases, and 5 bases had no gene match. CDR3 nucleotides: TGTGCCAGCAGTTACAGTGGACAGGCGAACTATGGCTACACCTTC. Protein: CASSYSGQANYGYTF.